Below, 28 T cell receptor beta chains from the same sample are listed, as sequenced in a study of cytomegalovirus exposure and HLA in healthy donors. A multiplex PCR was run with 60 Vbeta primers and 13 Jbeta primers. Sequenced by immunoSEQ multiplex PCR; TCRdb stores in-frame clones only, minus some. The sample lists 95,000 to 150,000 clones, 78% occurring once. Sequenced input: PBMCs. Source of these receptors: a man aged 25 to 45 in good health and CMV-seropositive.

The DNA for the CDR3 is TGTGCCAGCAGTTTACTGACTTTGACGGAGACCCAGTACTTC. It translates to CASSLLTLTETQYF. This chain links TRBV28 with TRBJ2-5; D is ambiguous. The CDR3 runs to 14 residues. The germline V gene encodes CDR1 MDHEN and CDR2 SYDVKM. V lost 2 bases to trimming and J lost 5 bases, with 12 bases between them.

The J gene is TRBJ2-3, the V gene TRBV9, with TRBD2 as a possible D gene (7 bases). Trimming cost V 4 bases and J 3 bases, with 18 bases left between them. The germline CDR1 and CDR2 sequences are SGDLS and YYNGEE. There are 16 residues in the CDR3. CDR3 sequence reads: CASSLGGPLETDTQYF. The CDR3 DNA is TGTGCCAGCAGCCTCGGGGGGCCATTGGAGACAGATACGCAGTATTTT.

This chain uses TRBV28 with TRBJ2-7; TRBD1 is a possible D gene (6 bases). V was shortened by 6 bases and J by 3 bases, with 15 bases between the two germline ends. This CDR3 spans 14 amino acids. Germline lookup yields CDR1 MDHEN and CDR2 SYDVKM. CDR3 in amino acids: CASRPPTGIYEQYF. CDR3 coding DNA: TGTGCCAGCAGACCCCCGACAGGAATCTACGAGCAGTACTTC.

The gene calls are TRBV6-5 and TRBJ2-1, with 8 nucleotides matching TRBD2. The V and J ends lost 7 bases and 7 bases, in that order; junction bases with no gene match: 12. CDR1 and CDR2 (germline): MNHEY, SVGAGI. The CDR3 length is 15 residues. CDR3 nucleotide sequence: TGTGCCAGCACCCGATCGGGACTAGACGAAAATGAGCAGTTCTTC. Amino acids: CASTRSGLDENEQFF.

A single count supports this clone. V gene TRBV7-2 combines with J gene TRBJ1-1; 7 positions agree with TRBD1. Looked up from germline, CDR1 is SGHTA and CDR2 is FQGNSA. The CDR3 extends over 13 amino acids. The J segment lost 3 bases and the V segment lost 4 bases, leaving 2 bases of the junction unmatched. CDR3 nucleotide sequence: TGTGCCAGCAGCTCCCAGGGGGACACTGAAGCTTTCTTT. It yields the protein CASSSQGDTEAFF.

The chain couples TRBV10-2 to TRBJ2-1; 7 bases fit TRBD2. Losses at the gene ends were 0 bases for V and 5 bases for J; bases not matched to a gene: 4. The CDR3 runs to 15 residues. CDR1 is WSHSY, CDR2 SAAADI, per germline. CDR3 amino acids: CASSESGLVNNEQFF. The CDR3 DNA reads as TGCGCCAGCAGTGAGTCTGGACTAGTAAACAATGAGCAGTTCTTC.

This chain uses TRBV7-2 with TRBJ2-5, with 10 bases fitting TRBD1. The CDR3 consists of 14 residues. Germline CDR1 is SGHTA and CDR2 is FQGNSA. V was pared by 5 bases and J by 5 bases, with 5 bases of the junction left unmatched. Here the CDR3 reads CASSATGGRETQYF. The CDR3 DNA reads as TGTGCCAGCAGCGCGACAGGGGGCAGGGAGACCCAGTACTTC.

The chain uses TRBV15 and TRBJ2-1, with a possible D match to TRBD1 (6 bases). The CDR3 extends over 16 amino acids. Germline V lookup: CDR1 LNHNV, CDR2 YYDKDF (reference sequence). Trimming removed 0 bases from V and 4 bases from J, with 13 bases in between. The CDR3: CATSRDLGATYNEQFF. CDR3 nucleotides: TGTGCCACCAGCAGAGATCTGGGGGCTACGTACAATGAGCAGTTCTTC.

This clone is medium-sized (0.01 to 0.1%) in the sample. This chain joins TRBV4-1 and TRBJ1-2; 7 bases are shared with TRBD1. The CDR3 runs to 14 residues. Germline assignment: CDR1 MGHRA and CDR2 YSYEKL. V shed 3 bases, J shed 3 bases, and the junction held 4 bases outside the gene matches. CDR3 bases: TGCGCCAGCAGCCATATACAGGGGTACTATGGCTACACCTTC. Residues: CASSHIQGYYGYTF.

The chain couples TRBV29-1 to TRBJ2-7; 7 bases match TRBD1. V shed 5 bases and J 3 bases; nucleotides not matched to a gene: 10. Germline V gene sequence: CDR1 SQVTM, CDR2 ANQGSEA. The CDR3 loop spans 14 amino acids. CDR3 DNA: TGCAGCGTTAAGACCCGGGACAGACTCTACGAGCAGTACTTC. Amino acids: CSVKTRDRLYEQYF.

Points on this clone: Additional DNA sequences in this sample encode the identical CDR3. This chain uses TRBV18 with TRBJ1-2; TRBD1 agrees at 9 bases. Germline values: CDR1 KGHSH, CDR2 LQKENI. The CDR3 runs 14 residues. With V trimmed by 3 bases and J by 2 bases, 1 base remained unmatched. CDR3 region: CASSPDRGNYGYTF. DNA of the CDR3: TGTGCCAGCTCACCCGACAGGGGGAACTATGGCTACACCTTC.

This rearrangement joins TRBV5-1 to TRBJ2-5, with TRBD1 as a possible D gene (5 bases). This CDR3 contains 15 residues. Per the germline V gene, CDR1 is SGHRS and CDR2 is YFSETQ. V lost 0 bases and J 0 bases, leaving 9 bases between the germline ends. The CDR3 DNA reads as TGCGCCAGCAGCTTGGCAACAGGCGACCAAGAGACCCAGTACTTC. Amino acid sequence: CASSLATGDQETQYF.

In nucleotides, the CDR3 is TGTGCCAGCACTCGACAGATATACACTGAAGCTTTCTTT. This codes for CASTRQIYTEAFF. This chain connects TRBV6-1 to TRBJ1-1, with D possibly being TRBD1 (5 bases). CDR1 MNHNS and CDR2 SASEGT come from the germline V gene. V lost 7 bases, J lost 3 bases, and 12 bases lay in between. The CDR3 extends over 13 amino acids.

In this sample, this clone turned up a few times. The V gene is TRBV6-1, the J gene TRBJ2-1; a possible D gene is TRBD2 (5 bases). V lost 8 bases, J lost 9 bases, and 20 bases lay in between. Germline values: CDR1 MNHNS, CDR2 SASEGT. The CDR3 extends over 14 amino acids. The CDR3 loop reads CASESDLPGVEQFF. The CDR3 DNA reads as TGTGCCAGCGAATCCGACCTCCCCGGGGTTGAGCAGTTCTTC.

The chain uses TRBV11-3 and TRBJ2-7, with D perhaps matching TRBD2 (5 bases). Germline V gene lookup returns CDR1 SGHNT and CDR2 YENEEA. The CDR3 is made up of 16 amino acids. Deletions cut 5 bases from V and 3 bases from J, with 20 bases between. CDR3 region: CASSLPSRRKIYEQYF. Written as DNA, the CDR3 is TGTGCCAGCAGCCTACCTAGCCGCCGAAAAATCTACGAGCAGTACTTC.

The chain combines TRBV7-2 with TRBJ1-4; the D gene is possibly TRBD1 (5 bases). CDR1 SGHTA and CDR2 FQGNSA come from the germline V gene. V was trimmed by 5 bases and J by 8 bases, leaving 15 bases between them. The CDR3 is 14 amino acids. The CDR3 nucleotides are TGTGCCAGCAGCCCATCAGGGTGGGGCGAAAAACTGTTTTTT. It is translated as CASSPSGWGEKLFF.

The V and J genes are TRBV30 and TRBJ2-7, with D possibly being TRBD2 (5 bases). The length of the CDR3 is 14 residues. The germline gives CDR1 GTSNPN, CDR2 SVGIG (reference sequence). V was clipped by 3 bases and J by 4 bases, with 16 bases between them. CDR3 region: CAWRTPGIPYEQYF. The CDR3 DNA reads as TGTGCCTGGAGGACCCCCGGGATTCCTTACGAGCAGTACTTC.

This clone was detected only once. The V and J genes are TRBV6-4 and TRBJ2-1; 13 bases are shared with TRBD2. The CDR3 consists of 19 residues. The V gene end was trimmed by 6 bases and the J gene end by 1 base; junction bases not matched to a gene: 12. The germline gives CDR1 MRHNA, CDR2 SNTAGT. CDR3 coding DNA: TGTGCCAGCAGCCCGGAAGGACTAGCGGGAGTTGGGTCCTACAATGAGCAGTTCTTC. It encodes CASSPEGLAGVGSYNEQFF.

J is TRBJ2-3 and V is TRBV6-4; 9 bases are shared with TRBD2. Per the germline V gene, CDR1 is MRHNA and CDR2 is SNTAGT. The CDR3 sequence is 15 residues long. Trimming took 5 bases from V and 5 from J; bases not matched to a gene: 8. The CDR3: CASSYSGRGEDTQYF. The CDR3 bases are TGTGCCAGCAGTTATAGCGGGAGAGGGGAAGATACGCAGTATTTT.

This clone was detected only once. J is TRBJ2-1 and V is TRBV7-8; 7 nucleotides align to TRBD1. The J segment lost 4 bases and the V segment lost 3 bases, leaving 6 bases of the junction unmatched. The CDR3 has 15 residues. Per the germline V gene, CDR1 is SGHVS and CDR2 is FQNEAQ. CDR3 loop: CASSFGQDGYNEQFF. The CDR3 DNA sequence: TGTGCCAGCAGCTTTGGACAGGACGGGTACAATGAGCAGTTCTTC.

The chain recombines TRBV14 with TRBJ2-7; 8 bases match TRBD1. This CDR3 spans 14 amino acids. The ends lost 4 bases at V and 4 bases at J; junction bases unmatched: 6. Germline V gene data show CDR1 as SGHDN and CDR2 as FVKESK. CDR3 in DNA: TGTGCCAGCAGCCGTGGACAGGGCGCTTACGAGCAGTACTTC. Protein sequence: CASSRGQGAYEQYF.

The table lists this clone with a count of one. The chain carries TRBV10-2 and TRBJ2-2, with D hard to call. The CDR3 consists of 15 residues. Trimming shortened V by 6 bases and J by 1 base, and 12 bases separated the two germline ends. Germline assignment: CDR1 WSHSY and CDR2 SAAADI. CDR3 in amino acids: CASSLGSLNTGELFF. CDR3 in DNA: TGCGCCAGCAGCTTGGGCTCTTTGAACACCGGGGAGCTGTTTTTT.

V usage is TRBV10-2 and J usage is TRBJ2-7; possible D gene TRBD2, 6 bases. The CDR3 runs to 16 residues. With 0 bases removed from V and 4 bases from J, the gap between germline ends came to 16 bases. Per the germline V gene, CDR1 is WSHSY and CDR2 is SAAADI. CDR3 in amino acids: CASSESTSLQLYEQYF. The CDR3 bases are TGCGCCAGCAGTGAGTCGACTAGTTTACAACTATACGAGCAGTACTTC.

This clone was detected once. The chain is built from TRBV28 and TRBJ2-7; D might be TRBD2 (6 bases). This CDR3 comprises 15 residues. Trimming took off 2 bases at V and 0 bases at J, with 11 bases between the two ends. Germline loops: CDR1 MDHEN, CDR2 SYDVKM. CDR3 residues: CASSLTSPNSYEQYF. CDR3 nucleotides: TGTGCCAGCAGTTTAACTAGCCCCAACTCCTACGAGCAGTACTTC.

V and J are TRBV5-1 and TRBJ2-5; TRBD1 matches 9 bases. CDR1 is SGHRS, CDR2 YFSETQ, per germline. Unmatched junction bases numbered 9, after V lost 4 bases and J lost 2 bases. This CDR3 spans 16 amino acids. This CDR3 reads CASSPKQGAGQETQYF. CDR3 nucleotide sequence: TGCGCCAGCAGCCCGAAACAGGGGGCCGGGCAAGAGACCCAGTACTTC.

This clone appeared a few times. The chain uses TRBV18 and TRBJ2-3; 9 bases are shared with TRBD2. V shed 2 bases, J shed 1 base, and the junction held 4 bases outside the gene matches. Germline V gives CDR1 KGHSH, CDR2 LQKENI. The CDR3 sequence is 16 residues long. The CDR3 reads CASSPYRTSGTDTQYF. The CDR3 DNA follows: TGTGCCAGCTCACCATATCGGACTAGCGGCACAGATACGCAGTATTTT.

This chain joins TRBV10-2 and TRBJ1-1, with D unresolved. The CDR3 has 13 residues. The V gene lost 1 base and the J gene lost 0 bases, with 3 bases spanning the gap. The germline V gene encodes CDR1 WSHSY and CDR2 SAAADI. CDR3 in DNA: TGCGCCAGCAGTGAGTTAGTGAACACTGAAGCTTTCTTT. Translated, it gives CASSELVNTEAFF.

The chain employs TRBV27 and TRBJ2-7; D is perhaps TRBD1 (6 bases). V dropped 4 bases and J dropped 5 bases, with 21 bases sitting between them. In germline, CDR1 is MNHEY, CDR2 SMNVEV (reference sequence). This CDR3 spans 16 amino acids. The CDR3 sequence: CASSSHRVWGSHEQYF. DNA for the CDR3: TGTGCCAGCAGTTCCCACAGGGTTTGGGGTAGCCACGAGCAGTACTTC.